This TCR beta chain was sequenced in a study of PD-1 blockade in classical Hodgkin lymphoma. Study context: Nivolumab 3 mg/kg was given intravenously every 2 weeks.

About this clone itself: The antigen remains unidentified.

General observations from the study: The origin of the repertoire differences remains undefined, with disease activity or prior therapy as possible causes. Those starting nivolumab under 1 year post-ASCT were excluded.

The table came from immunoSEQ multiplex PCR; TCRdb's copy has only in-frame clones and leaves some out. The table has about 23,000 clones, roughly two thirds seen once; the top ten hold about 15%. The V end was cut by 0 bases, the J end by 2 bases, with 8 bases between. CDR3 length: 15 amino acids. Germline assignment: CDR1 SSHAT and CDR2 FNYEAQ (reference sequence). Every patient had relapsed following autologous stem cell transplantation, and cohorts differed in brentuximab vedotin exposure. The genes are TRBV7-7 and TRBJ2-1; D perhaps matches TRBD1 (5 bases). The clonotype originates from a human donor with classical Hodgkin lymphoma. This specimen was peripheral blood mononuclear cells (PBMCs), taken at baseline. The CDR3 DNA reads TGTGCCAGCAGCTTAGCACAGGCCCCCTACAATGAGCAGTTCTTC. Translated: CASSLAQAPYNEQFF.